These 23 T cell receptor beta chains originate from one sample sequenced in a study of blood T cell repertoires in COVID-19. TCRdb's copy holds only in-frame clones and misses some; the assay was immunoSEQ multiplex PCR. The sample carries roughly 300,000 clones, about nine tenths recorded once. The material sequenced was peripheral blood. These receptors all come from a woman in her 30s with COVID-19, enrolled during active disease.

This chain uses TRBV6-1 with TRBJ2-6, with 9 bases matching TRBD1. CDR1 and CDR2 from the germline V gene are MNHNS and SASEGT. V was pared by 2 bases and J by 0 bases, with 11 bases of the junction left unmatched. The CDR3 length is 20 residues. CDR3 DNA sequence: TGTGCCAGCAGTGAAAGGGGACAGGGCGCCACAAACTCTGGGGCCAACGTCCTGACTTTC. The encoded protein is CASSERGQGATNSGANVLTF.

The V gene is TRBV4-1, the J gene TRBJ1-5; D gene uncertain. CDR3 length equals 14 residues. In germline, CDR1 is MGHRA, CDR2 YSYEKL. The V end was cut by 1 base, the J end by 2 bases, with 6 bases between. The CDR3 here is CASSQGEGNQPQHF. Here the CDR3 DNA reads TGCGCCAGCAGCCAAGGCGAGGGCAATCAGCCCCAGCATTTT.

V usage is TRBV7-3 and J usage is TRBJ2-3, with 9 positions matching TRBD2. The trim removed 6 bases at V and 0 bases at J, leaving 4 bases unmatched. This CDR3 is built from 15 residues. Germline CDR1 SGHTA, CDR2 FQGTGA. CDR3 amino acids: CASRATSGSTDTQYF. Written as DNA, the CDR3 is TGTGCCAGCAGAGCAACTAGCGGGAGCACAGATACGCAGTATTTT.

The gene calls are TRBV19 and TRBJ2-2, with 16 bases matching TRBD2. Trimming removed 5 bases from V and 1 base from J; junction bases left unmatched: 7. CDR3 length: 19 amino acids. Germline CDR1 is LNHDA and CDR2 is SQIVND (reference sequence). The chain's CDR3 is CASSSKGLAGGRNTGELFF. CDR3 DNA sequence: TGTGCCAGTAGTTCCAAGGGACTAGCGGGGGGGCGGAACACCGGGGAGCTGTTTTTT.

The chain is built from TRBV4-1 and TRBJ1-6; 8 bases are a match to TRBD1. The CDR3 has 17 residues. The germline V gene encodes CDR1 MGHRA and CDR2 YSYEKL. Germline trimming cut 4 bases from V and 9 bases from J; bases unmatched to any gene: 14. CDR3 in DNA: TGCGCCAGCAGCCGGTGGACAGGGAAGTTTGTTAGTTCACCCCTCCACTTT. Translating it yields CASSRWTGKFVSSPLHF.

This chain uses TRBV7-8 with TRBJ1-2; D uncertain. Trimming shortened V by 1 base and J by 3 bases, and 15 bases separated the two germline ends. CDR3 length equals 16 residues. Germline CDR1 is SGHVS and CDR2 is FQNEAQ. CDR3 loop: CASSLEPGVRHYGYTF. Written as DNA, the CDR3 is TGTGCCAGCAGCTTAGAACCGGGAGTCCGCCACTATGGCTACACCTTC.

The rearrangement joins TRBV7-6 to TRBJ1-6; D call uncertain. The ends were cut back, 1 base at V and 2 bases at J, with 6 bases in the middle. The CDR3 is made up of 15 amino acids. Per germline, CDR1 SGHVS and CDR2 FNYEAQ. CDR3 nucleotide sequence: TGTGCCAGCAGCTTAGAGAGAACCTATAATTCACCCCTCCACTTT. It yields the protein CASSLERTYNSPLHF. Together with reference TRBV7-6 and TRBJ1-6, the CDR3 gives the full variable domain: GAGVSQSPRYKVTKRGQDVALRCDPISGHVSLYWYRQALGQGPEFLTYFNYEAQQDKSGLPNDRFSAERPEGSISTLTIQRTEQRDSAMYRCASSLERTYNSPLHFGNGTRLTVT.

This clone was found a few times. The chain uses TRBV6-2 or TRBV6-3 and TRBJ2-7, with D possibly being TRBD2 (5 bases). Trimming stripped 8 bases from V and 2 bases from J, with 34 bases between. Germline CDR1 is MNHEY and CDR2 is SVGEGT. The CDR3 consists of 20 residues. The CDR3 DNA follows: TGTGCCAGCCGCCTTGAAAAACGACTATTCGCTACCCAAAAGCCCTACGAGCAGTACTTC. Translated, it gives CASRLEKRLFATQKPYEQYF.

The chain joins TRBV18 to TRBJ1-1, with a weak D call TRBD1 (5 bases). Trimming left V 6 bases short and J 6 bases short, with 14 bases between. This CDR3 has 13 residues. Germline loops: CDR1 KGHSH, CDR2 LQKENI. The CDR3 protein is CASSTTEKAEAFF. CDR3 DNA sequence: TGTGCCAGCTCCACGACAGAAAAGGCTGAAGCTTTCTTT.

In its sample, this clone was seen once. The CDR3 loop is CASSLRVGTIYF. The CDR3, as DNA: TGTGCCAGCAGTCTCAGGGTTGGGACCATATATTTT. The V call is TRBV28, the J call TRBJ1-3, with TRBD1 as a possible D gene (5 bases). The ends were cut back, 5 bases at V and 10 bases at J, with 12 bases in the middle. CDR1 and CDR2 from the germline V gene are MDHEN and SYDVKM. The CDR3 length is 12 residues.

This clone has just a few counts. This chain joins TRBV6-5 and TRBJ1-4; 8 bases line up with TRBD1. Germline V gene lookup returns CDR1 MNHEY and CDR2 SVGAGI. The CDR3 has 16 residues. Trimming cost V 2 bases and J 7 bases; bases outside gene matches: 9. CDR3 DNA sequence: TGTGCCAGCAGTTACGGGGGTACAGGGGGTGGTGAAAAACTGTTTTTT. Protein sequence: CASSYGGTGGGEKLFF.

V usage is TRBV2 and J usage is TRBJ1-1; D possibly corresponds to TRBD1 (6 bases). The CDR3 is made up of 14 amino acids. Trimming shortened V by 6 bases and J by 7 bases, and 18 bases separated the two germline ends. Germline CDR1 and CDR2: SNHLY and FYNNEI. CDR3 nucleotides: TGTGCCAGCAGGCCTTACCGCTTACAGGGTGAAGCTTTCTTT. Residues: CASRPYRLQGEAFF.

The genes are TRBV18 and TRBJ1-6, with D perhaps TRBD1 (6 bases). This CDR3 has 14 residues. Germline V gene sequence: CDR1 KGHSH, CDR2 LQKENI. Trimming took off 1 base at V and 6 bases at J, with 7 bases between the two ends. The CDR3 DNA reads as TGTGCCAGCTCACCACTGGACAGTAATTCACCCCTCCACTTT. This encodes CASSPLDSNSPLHF.

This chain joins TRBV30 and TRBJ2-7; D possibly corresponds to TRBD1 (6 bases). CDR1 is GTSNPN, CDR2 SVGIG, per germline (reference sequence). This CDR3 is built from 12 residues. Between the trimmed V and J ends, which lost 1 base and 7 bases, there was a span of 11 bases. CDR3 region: CAWSALDREQYF. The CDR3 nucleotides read TGTGCCTGGAGTGCCCTGGACAGAGAGCAGTACTTC.

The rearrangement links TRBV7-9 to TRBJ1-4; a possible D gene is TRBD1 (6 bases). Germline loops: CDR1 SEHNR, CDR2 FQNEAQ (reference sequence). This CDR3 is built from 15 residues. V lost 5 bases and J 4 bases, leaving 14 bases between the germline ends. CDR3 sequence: CASSPWTAYNEKLFF. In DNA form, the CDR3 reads TGTGCCAGCAGCCCCTGGACAGCCTATAATGAAAAACTGTTTTTT.

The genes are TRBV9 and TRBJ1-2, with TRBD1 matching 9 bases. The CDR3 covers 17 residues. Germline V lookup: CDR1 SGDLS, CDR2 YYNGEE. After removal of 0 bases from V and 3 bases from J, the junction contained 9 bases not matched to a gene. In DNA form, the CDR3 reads TGTGCCAGCAGCGTAGCTGGGACAGGGAGGGCCCACTATGGCTACACCTTC. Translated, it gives CASSVAGTGRAHYGYTF.

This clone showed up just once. The CDR3 DNA reads TGTGCCTATGGGCTAGCGGGGAACTACGAGCAGTACTTC. This codes for CAYGLAGNYEQYF. This sequence joins TRBV30 and TRBJ2-7, with TRBD2 identical over 9 bases. The CDR3 runs 13 residues. The V gene end was trimmed by 7 bases and the J gene end by 3 bases; junction bases not matched to a gene: 7. Germline V lookup: CDR1 GTSNPN, CDR2 SVGIG (reference sequence). Complete variable domain (other parts from reference TRBV30 and TRBJ2-7): SQTIHQWPATLVQPVGSPLSLECTVEGTSNPNLYWYRQAAGRGLQLLFYSVGIGQISSEVPQNLSASRPQDRQFILSSKKLLLSDSGFYLCAYGLAGNYEQYFGPGTRLTVT.

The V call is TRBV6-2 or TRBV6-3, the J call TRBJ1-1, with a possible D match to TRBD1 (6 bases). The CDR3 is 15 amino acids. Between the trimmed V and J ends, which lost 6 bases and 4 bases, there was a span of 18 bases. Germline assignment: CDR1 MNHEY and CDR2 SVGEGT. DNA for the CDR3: TGTGCCAGCAGCCAGCCCTCGGGAGGGGGCACTGAAGCTTTCTTT. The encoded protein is CASSQPSGGGTEAFF.

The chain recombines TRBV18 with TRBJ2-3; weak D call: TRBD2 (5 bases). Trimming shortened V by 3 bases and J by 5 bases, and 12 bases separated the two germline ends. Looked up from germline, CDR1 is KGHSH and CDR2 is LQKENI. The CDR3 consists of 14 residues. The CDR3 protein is CASSPEREGDTQYF. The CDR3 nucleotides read TGTGCCAGCTCACCGGAAAGAGAGGGAGATACGCAGTATTTT.

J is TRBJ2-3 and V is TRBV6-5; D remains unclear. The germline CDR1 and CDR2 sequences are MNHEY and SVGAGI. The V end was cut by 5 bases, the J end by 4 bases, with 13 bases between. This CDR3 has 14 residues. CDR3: CASSPDMWADTQYF. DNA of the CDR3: TGTGCCAGCAGTCCTGACATGTGGGCAGATACGCAGTATTTT.

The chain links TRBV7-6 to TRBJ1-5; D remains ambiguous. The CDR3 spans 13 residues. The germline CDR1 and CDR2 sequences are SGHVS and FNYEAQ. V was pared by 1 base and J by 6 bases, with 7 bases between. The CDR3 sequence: CASSLGGGQPQHF. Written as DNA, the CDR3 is TGTGCCAGCAGCTTAGGGGGAGGTCAGCCCCAGCATTTT.

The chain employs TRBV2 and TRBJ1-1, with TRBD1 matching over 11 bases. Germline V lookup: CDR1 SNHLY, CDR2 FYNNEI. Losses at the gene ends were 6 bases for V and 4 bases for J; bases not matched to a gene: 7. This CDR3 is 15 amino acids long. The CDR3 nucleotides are TGTGCCAGCAGACGGACAGGGGGCGTCGGCACTGAAGCTTTCTTT. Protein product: CASRRTGGVGTEAFF.

CDR3 in DNA: TGTGCCAGCAGTTTAAGCCTACAGGGAACTAATGAAAAACTGTTTTTT. Amino acid sequence: CASSLSLQGTNEKLFF. V is TRBV28 and J is TRBJ1-4; a weak D match, TRBD1 (6 bases). Trimming removed 2 bases at V and 1 base at J, with 11 bases between. Per the germline V gene, CDR1 is MDHEN and CDR2 is SYDVKM. The CDR3 is 16 amino acids. Variable domain in full (rest from reference TRBV28 and TRBJ1-4): DVKVTQSSRYLVKRTGEKVFLECVQDMDHENMFWYRQDPGLGLRLIYFSYDVKMKEKGDIPEGYSVSREKKERFSLILESASTNQTSMYLCASSLSLQGTNEKLFFGSGTQLSVL.